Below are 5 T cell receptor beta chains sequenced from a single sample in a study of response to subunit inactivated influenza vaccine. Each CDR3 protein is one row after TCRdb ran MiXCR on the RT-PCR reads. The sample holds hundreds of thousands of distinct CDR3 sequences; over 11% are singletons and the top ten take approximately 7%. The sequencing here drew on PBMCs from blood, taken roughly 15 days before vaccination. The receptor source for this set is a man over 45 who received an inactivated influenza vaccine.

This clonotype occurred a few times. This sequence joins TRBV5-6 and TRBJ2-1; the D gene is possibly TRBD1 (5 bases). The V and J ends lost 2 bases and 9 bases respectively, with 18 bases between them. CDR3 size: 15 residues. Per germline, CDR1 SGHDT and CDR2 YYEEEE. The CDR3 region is CASSLVEQAFIEQFF. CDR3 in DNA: TGTGCCAGCAGCTTAGTCGAACAGGCGTTCATTGAGCAGTTCTTC. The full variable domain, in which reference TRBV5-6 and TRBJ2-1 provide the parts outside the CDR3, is DAGVTQSPTHLIKTRGQQVTLRCSPKSGHDTVSWYQQALGQGPQFIFQYYEEEERQRGNFPDRFSGHQFPNYSSELNVNALLLGDSALYLCASSLVEQAFIEQFFGPGTRLTVL.

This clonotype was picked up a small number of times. The CDR3 here is CATSSTFRAPEAFF. The CDR3 region has the DNA TGTGCCACCAGCAGTACATTCAGGGCTCCTGAAGCTTTCTTT. The gene calls are TRBV15 and TRBJ1-1; possibly TRBD1 for D (5 bases). Germline V lookup: CDR1 LNHNV, CDR2 YYDKDF (reference sequence). This CDR3 spans 14 amino acids. V lost 3 bases to trimming and J lost 6 bases, with 14 bases between them.

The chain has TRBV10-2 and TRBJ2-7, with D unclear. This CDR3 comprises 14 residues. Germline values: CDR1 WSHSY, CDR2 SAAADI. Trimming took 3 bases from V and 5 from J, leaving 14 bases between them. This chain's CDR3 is CASSDGYPGDEQYF. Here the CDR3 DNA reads TGCGCCAGCAGTGACGGCTACCCTGGCGACGAGCAGTACTTC.

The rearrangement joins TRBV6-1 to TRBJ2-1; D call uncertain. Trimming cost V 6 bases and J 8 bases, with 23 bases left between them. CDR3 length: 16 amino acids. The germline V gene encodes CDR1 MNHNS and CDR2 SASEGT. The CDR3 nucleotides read TGTGCCAGCAGGCCGAGACCTGAGGTCCCACCCCATGAGCAGTTCTTC. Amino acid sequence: CASRPRPEVPPHEQFF.

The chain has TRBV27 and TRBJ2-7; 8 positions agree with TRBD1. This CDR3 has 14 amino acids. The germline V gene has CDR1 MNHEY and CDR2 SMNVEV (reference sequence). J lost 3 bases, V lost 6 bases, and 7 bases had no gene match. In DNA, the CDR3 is TGTGCCAGCAGACGCCGGGACAGGAGCTACGAGCAGTACTTC. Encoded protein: CASRRRDRSYEQYF.